This TCR beta chain was observed in a study of T cells in Graves' hyperthyroidism and ophthalmopathy. Findings of the study overall: Within blood appeared most thyroid clonotypes that had expanded above 0.001.

A note on this clonotype: What it binds is not known.

CDR3 length: 16 residues. Germline assignment: CDR1 SGHTA and CDR2 FQGNSA. Trimming stripped 6 bases from V and 6 bases from J, with 24 bases between. Amplified regions were TCR beta CDR3 sequences from RNA transcripts. RT-PCR in the first round (using the HTBI primer set) targeted the TCR CDR3. Using its own MiXCR run on the multiplex PCR reads, TCRdb lists one record per CDR3 protein. The sample yields hundreds of thousands of distinct CDR3 sequences, 38% seen once. Subjects aged 18 to 65 presented with newly diagnosed hyperthyroidism of less than 2 months' duration. The receptor was derived from a man aged 18 to 30 with Graves' hyperthyroidism. The rearrangement joins TRBV7-2 to TRBJ2-7; D might be TRBD2 (6 bases). The material sequenced was blood. The CDR3 sequence: CASSLVRPAGGVEQYF. In nucleotides, the CDR3 is TGTGCCAGCAGTTTGGTACGGCCAGCCGGCGGGGTCGAGCAGTACTTC.